A selection of T cell receptor beta chains follows, all from one sample in a study of shared clonotypes between healthy human individuals. This table comes from immunoSEQ multiplex PCR, and its TCRdb copy is limited to in-frame clones, with some not included. This sample has approximately 620,000 clones, with 95% to 98% found just once. Source material: naive CD4+ T cells sorted from blood. The source of these receptors is a woman aged 30 to 39 in good health. The CDR3 runs from the conserved cysteine through the conserved F or W. Each record gives: clone size, V gene, D gene, J gene, CDR3 protein, CDR3 DNA. D genes are given only for firm matches. Rows give clone size only sometimes, using once, few, many, or a class for an expanded clone.

abundance: once
v_gene: TRBV6-1
d_gene: .
j_gene: TRBJ1-1
CDR3aa: CASSERNEGFAEAFF
CDR3nt: TGTGCCAGCAGTGAACGTAACGAGGGGTTCGCTGAAGCTTTCTTT

abundance: .
v_gene: TRBV28
d_gene: .
j_gene: TRBJ2-7
CDR3aa: CASRGGEQYF
CDR3nt: TGTGCCAGCCGGGGTGGAGAGCAGTACTTC

abundance: .
v_gene: TRBV28
d_gene: .
j_gene: TRBJ1-1
CDR3aa: CASSPNGPMNTEAFF
CDR3nt: TGTGCCAGCAGTCCAAACGGACCGATGAACACTGAAGCTTTCTTT

abundance: once
v_gene: TRBV7-2
d_gene: .
j_gene: TRBJ1-5
CDR3aa: CASSPHSTGLNQPQHF
CDR3nt: TGTGCCAGCAGCCCTCATTCTACAGGGCTCAATCAGCCCCAGCATTTT

abundance: .
v_gene: TRBV11-2
d_gene: TRBD1
j_gene: TRBJ2-6
CDR3aa: CASSPTVGQEHSGANVLTF
CDR3nt: TGTGCCAGCAGCCCCACCGTCGGACAGGAACACTCTGGGGCCAACGTCCTGACTTTC

abundance: few
v_gene: TRBV6-1
d_gene: .
j_gene: TRBJ2-7
CDR3aa: CASSEVGYEQYF
CDR3nt: TGTGCCAGCAGTGAAGTGGGGTACGAGCAGTACTTC

abundance: .
v_gene: TRBV28
d_gene: .
j_gene: TRBJ1-1
CDR3aa: CASSQGGTEAFF
CDR3nt: TGTGCCAGCAGTCAAGGGGGAACTGAAGCTTTCTTT

abundance: .
v_gene: TRBV25-1
d_gene: TRBD2
j_gene: TRBJ2-3
CDR3aa: CASSATGRALRNTDTQYF
CDR3nt: TGTGCCAGCAGTGCTACCGGGAGGGCCTTAAGAAACACAGATACGCAGTATTTT

abundance: once
v_gene: TRBV7-3
d_gene: TRBD2
j_gene: TRBJ2-1
CDR3aa: CASSLTTSGSIDEQFF
CDR3nt: TGTGCCAGCAGCTTAACGACTAGCGGGAGTATCGATGAGCAGTTCTTC

abundance: .
v_gene: TRBV5-5
d_gene: TRBD1
j_gene: TRBJ1-2
CDR3aa: CASSLRQGSYGYTF
CDR3nt: TGTGCCAGCAGCCTGCGACAGGGCTCGTATGGCTACACCTTC

abundance: once
v_gene: TRBV19
d_gene: .
j_gene: TRBJ2-6
CDR3aa: CASKDLSGANVLTF
CDR3nt: TGTGCCAGTAAAGATCTTTCTGGGGCCAACGTCCTGACTTTC

abundance: .
v_gene: TRBV18
d_gene: .
j_gene: TRBJ1-3
CDR3aa: CASSRGDNLLIYF
CDR3nt: TGTGCCAGCTCACGAGGTGACAATTTGCTCATATATTTT

abundance: .
v_gene: TRBV28
d_gene: TRBD1
j_gene: TRBJ1-1
CDR3aa: CASGLQGTPTGAFF
CDR3nt: TGTGCCAGCGGGTTACAGGGGACGCCCACCGGCGCTTTCTTT

abundance: .
v_gene: TRBV27
d_gene: .
j_gene: TRBJ2-7
CDR3aa: CASSPRTDSYEQYF
CDR3nt: TGTGCCAGCAGTCCCAGGACGGACTCCTACGAGCAGTACTTC

abundance: .
v_gene: TRBV10-2
d_gene: .
j_gene: TRBJ2-7
CDR3aa: CASSASAYEQYF
CDR3nt: TGCGCCAGCAGTGCTAGCGCGTACGAGCAGTACTTC

abundance: .
v_gene: TRBV6-1
d_gene: TRBD1
j_gene: TRBJ1-1
CDR3aa: CASSLTGGMETEAFF
CDR3nt: TGTGCCAGCAGTCTGACAGGGGGAATGGAGACTGAAGCTTTCTTT

abundance: .
v_gene: TRBV2
d_gene: .
j_gene: TRBJ2-5
CDR3aa: CASRTRVPYPETQYF
CDR3nt: TGTGCCAGCAGGACTCGGGTTCCCTACCCGGAGACCCAGTACTTC

abundance: .
v_gene: TRBV1
d_gene: .
j_gene: TRBJ1-4
CDR3aa: CTSSSTGEGEKLFF
CDR3nt: TGCACCAGCAGCTCGACAGGGGAGGGGGAAAAACTGTTTTTT

abundance: once
v_gene: TRBV5-1
d_gene: TRBD1
j_gene: TRBJ2-7
CDR3aa: CASSGQGYEQYF
CDR3nt: TGCGCCAGCAGCGGACAGGGTTACGAGCAGTACTTC